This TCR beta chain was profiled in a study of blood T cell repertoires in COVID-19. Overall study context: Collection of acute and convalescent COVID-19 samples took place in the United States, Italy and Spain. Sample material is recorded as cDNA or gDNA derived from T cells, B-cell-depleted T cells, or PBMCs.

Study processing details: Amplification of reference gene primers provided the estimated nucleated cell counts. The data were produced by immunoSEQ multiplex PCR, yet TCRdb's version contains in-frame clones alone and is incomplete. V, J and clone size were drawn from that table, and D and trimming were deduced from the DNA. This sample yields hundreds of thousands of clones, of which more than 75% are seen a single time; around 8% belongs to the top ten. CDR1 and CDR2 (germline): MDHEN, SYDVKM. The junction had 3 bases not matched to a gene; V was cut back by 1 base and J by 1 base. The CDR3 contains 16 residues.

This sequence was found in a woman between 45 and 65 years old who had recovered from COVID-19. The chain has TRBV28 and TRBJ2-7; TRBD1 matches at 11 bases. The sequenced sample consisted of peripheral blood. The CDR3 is CASSLSGTGGSYEQYF. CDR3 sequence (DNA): TGTGCCAGCAGTTTATCCGGGACAGGGGGGTCCTACGAGCAGTACTTC.